This T cell receptor (beta chain) emerged from a study of blood T cell repertoires in COVID-19. Study details: Spain, Italy and the United States supplied samples that represented acute and convalescent COVID-19. The analysed material was cDNA or gDNA that came from T cells, B-cell-depleted T cells, or PBMCs.

Germline V gives CDR1 LGHNA, CDR2 YSLEER. The CDR3 consists of 17 residues. V lost 0 bases and J lost 2; bases outside the gene matches: 4. In the study's own analysis: Nucleated cell number was recorded as an estimate derived from reference gene primer amplification. Clones were sequenced by immunoSEQ multiplex PCR, and TCRdb holds only the in-frame ones, with some missing. That table furnishes V, J and clone size, whereas the DNA furnished D and trimming. The sample has some 230,000 clones, approximately 84% seen once. The specimen was peripheral blood. This sequence was found in a man in his forties with acute or convalescent COVID-19. The chain has TRBV4-3 and TRBJ2-3; TRBD2 matches 11 bases. This CDR3 is CASSQDLAGGPTDTQYF. The DNA of the CDR3 is TGCGCCAGCAGCCAAGACCTAGCGGGGGGCCCCACAGATACGCAGTATTTT.